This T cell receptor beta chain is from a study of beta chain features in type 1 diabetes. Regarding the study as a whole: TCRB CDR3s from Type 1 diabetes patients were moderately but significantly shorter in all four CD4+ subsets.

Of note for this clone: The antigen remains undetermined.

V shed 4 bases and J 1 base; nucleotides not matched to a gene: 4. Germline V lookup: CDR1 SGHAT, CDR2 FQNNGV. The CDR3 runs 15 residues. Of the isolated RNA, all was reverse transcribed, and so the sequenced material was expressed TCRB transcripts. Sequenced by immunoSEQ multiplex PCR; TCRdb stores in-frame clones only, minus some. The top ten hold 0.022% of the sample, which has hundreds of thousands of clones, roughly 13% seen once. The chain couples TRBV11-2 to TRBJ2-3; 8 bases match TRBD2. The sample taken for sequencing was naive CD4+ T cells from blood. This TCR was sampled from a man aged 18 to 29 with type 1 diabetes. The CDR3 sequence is CASSYRAGGTDTQYF. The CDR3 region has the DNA TGTGCCAGCAGCTACAGAGCGGGGGGCACAGATACGCAGTATTTT.